The 27 T cell receptor beta chains listed next were all sequenced from one sample in a study of blood T cell repertoires in COVID-19 (dated by TCRdb to 2019 to 2021). Libraries were constructed by the immunoSEQ multiplex PCR assay. This immuneACCESS table, as held by TCRdb, lists in-frame sequences with V and J called but not all clones. Of the missing ones, under half trace to an unresolved V gene in checked studies; the others have no known cause. This sample is represented by about 46,000 clones; approximately 80% of them were singletons. In total, the top ten clones hold 8.8% of the sample. Sequences were obtained from peripheral blood. The origin of the receptors is a man between 60 and 75 years old with acute or convalescent COVID-19.

This chain connects TRBV5-1 to TRBJ1-1, with 10 bases identical to TRBD1. This CDR3 is built from 16 residues. The germline gives CDR1 SGHRS, CDR2 YFSETQ. Germline trimming cut 3 bases from V and 4 bases from J; bases unmatched to any gene: 9. CDR3: CASSYDRGQESTEAFF. The CDR3 nucleotides read TGCGCCAGCAGCTATGACAGGGGGCAGGAGAGCACTGAAGCTTTCTTT.

In this sample, this clone turned up once. The J gene is TRBJ2-5, the V gene TRBV29-1; a weak D match, TRBD2 (5 bases). Trimming pared 4 bases from V and 2 bases from J, leaving 11 bases between. Germline V lookup: CDR1 SQVTM, CDR2 ANQGSEA. The CDR3 extends over 13 amino acids. CDR3 region: CSVAPGYQETQYF. DNA for the CDR3: TGCAGCGTTGCCCCGGGATATCAAGAGACCCAGTACTTC.

The chain links TRBV9 to TRBJ1-1, with a possible D match to TRBD1 (5 bases). The CDR3 totals 13 residues. Deletions cut 4 bases from V and 11 bases from J, with 18 bases between. Germline lookup yields CDR1 SGDLS and CDR2 YYNGEE. CDR3 region: CASSPTRAGFAFF. CDR3 coding DNA: TGTGCCAGCAGCCCCACCAGGGCAGGTTTTGCTTTCTTT.

This rearrangement joins TRBV9 to TRBJ1-1; 9 positions match TRBD1. Germline CDR1 SGDLS, CDR2 YYNGEE. J gave up 5 bases and V 0 bases, and 5 bases lay outside the gene matches. This CDR3 has 15 residues. CDR3 sequence: CASSVGQGGDTEAFF. CDR3 DNA: TGTGCCAGCAGCGTAGGACAGGGGGGCGATACTGAAGCTTTCTTT.

The V call is TRBV18, the J call TRBJ2-7; tentatively, D is TRBD2 (5 bases). Germline V lookup: CDR1 KGHSH, CDR2 LQKENI. The CDR3 loop spans 14 amino acids. Trimming stripped 0 bases from V and 7 bases from J, with 13 bases between. CDR3 protein: CASSPPEGRREQYF. DNA of the CDR3: TGTGCCAGCTCACCACCTGAGGGAAGGAGGGAGCAGTACTTC.

V and J are TRBV7-3 and TRBJ2-5, with a weak D call TRBD2 (6 bases). CDR3 size: 14 residues. CDR1 is SGHTA, CDR2 FQGTGA, per germline. Trimming removed 2 bases from V and 1 base from J, with 8 bases in between. The CDR3 nucleotides are TGTGCCAGCAGCTTAGGAGGGCTCCAAGAGACCCAGTACTTC. Translation gives CASSLGGLQETQYF.

V usage is TRBV7-9 and J usage is TRBJ1-2; D perhaps matches TRBD1 (6 bases). CDR1 is SEHNR and CDR2 is FQNEAQ in the germline V gene (reference sequence). This CDR3 spans 14 amino acids. V was shortened by 7 bases and J by 4 bases, with 16 bases between the two germline ends. The CDR3 reads CASTDLDRPYGYTF. CDR3 DNA: TGTGCCAGCACCGACCTAGACAGGCCCTATGGCTACACCTTC.

The chain joins TRBV9 to TRBJ1-3, with a tentative D call TRBD1 (6 bases). The germline CDR1 and CDR2 sequences are SGDLS and YYNGEE. The CDR3 length is 15 residues. The V and J ends lost 0 bases and 4 bases respectively, with 11 bases between them. The CDR3 region has the DNA TGTGCCAGCAGCGTAGAGGGGGTGGGAGGAAACACCATATATTTT. Its protein product is CASSVEGVGGNTIYF.

The gene calls are TRBV4-3 and TRBJ1-4, with 7 bases matching TRBD1. The CDR3 covers 16 residues. Per germline, CDR1 LGHNA and CDR2 YSLEER. The V and J ends lost 0 bases and 7 bases, in that order; junction bases with no gene match: 8. This chain's CDR3 is CASSQDGGTVIEKLFF. The CDR3, as DNA: TGCGCCAGCAGCCAAGATGGGGGGACAGTAATTGAAAAACTGTTTTTT.

J is TRBJ1-3 and V is TRBV7-2; 9 bases map to TRBD1. The CDR3 totals 15 residues. The V gene's germline CDR1 is SGHTA and CDR2 FQGNSA. V trimming: 5 bases; J trimming: 4 bases; junction bases outside the gene matches: 6. This chain's CDR3 is CASSRDRARGNTIYF. Written as DNA, the CDR3 is TGTGCCAGCAGCCGGGACAGGGCGAGAGGAAACACCATATATTTT.

This chain joins TRBV2 and TRBJ1-5; no reliable D call. CDR3 length: 14 amino acids. Deletions cut 5 bases from V and 0 bases from J, with 8 bases between. Germline V gene lookup returns CDR1 SNHLY and CDR2 FYNNEI. The CDR3 region is CASSWRGSNQPQHF. The CDR3 DNA reads TGTGCCAGCAGTTGGCGCGGTAGCAATCAGCCCCAGCATTTT.

This chain joins TRBV12-3 or TRBV12-4 and TRBJ1-5; 8 bases fit TRBD1. The CDR3 sequence is 12 residues long. With 8 bases clipped from V and 4 bases from J, the junction kept 1 base outside the gene matches. In DNA, the CDR3 is TGTGCCAGCGGACAGGGAAATCAGCCCCAGCATTTT. Protein product: CASGQGNQPQHF.

This clone was detected only a few times. This rearrangement joins TRBV21-1 to TRBJ2-7; no DNA check was done on the table's D call, TRBD1. TRBV21-1 is marked as a pseudogene. This CDR3 has 17 amino acids. CDR3 coding DNA: TGTGCCAGCACCAATTATACAGGGGGCTCTACTTGCTACGAGCAGTACTTC. Amino acids: CASTNYTGGSTCYEQYF.

The chain joins TRBV19 to TRBJ1-1; 7 positions agree with TRBD1. V lost 9 bases and J lost 0; bases outside the gene matches: 10. Looked up from germline, CDR1 is LNHDA and CDR2 is SQIVND (reference sequence). The CDR3 covers 15 residues. The CDR3, as DNA: TGTGCCAGCACCGGGACAGACATTATGAACACTGAAGCTTTCTTT. Residues: CASTGTDIMNTEAFF.

The rearrangement uses TRBV13 and TRBJ1-6; maybe TRBD1 (5 bases). There are 17 residues in the CDR3. Trimming stripped 0 bases from V and 6 bases from J, with 15 bases between. The germline V gene encodes CDR1 PRHDT and CDR2 FYEKMQ (reference sequence). CDR3 sequence (DNA): TGTGCCAGCAGCTTAGGTTTAACAGGATCCCCTAATTCACCCCTCCACTTT. Its translation is CASSLGLTGSPNSPLHF.

The table lists this clone with a few counts. This chain's CDR3 is CSVEDAGGFDEQYF. CDR3 sequence (DNA): TGCAGCGTTGAAGATGCCGGGGGATTCGACGAGCAGTACTTC. V is TRBV29-1 and J is TRBJ2-7, with D tentatively TRBD2 (6 bases). The germline V gene encodes CDR1 SQVTM and CDR2 ANQGSEA. V dropped 0 bases and J dropped 5 bases, with 14 bases sitting between them. The CDR3 length is 14 residues.

J is TRBJ2-7 and V is TRBV12-3 or TRBV12-4, with TRBD1 matching 9 bases. Germline trimming cut 6 bases from V and 3 bases from J; bases unmatched to any gene: 3. The CDR3 loop spans 13 amino acids. The CDR3 loop is CASRGTGNYEQYF. In nucleotides, the CDR3 is TGTGCCAGCAGGGGGACAGGGAACTACGAGCAGTACTTC.

This chain joins TRBV19 and TRBJ1-1; TRBD1 agrees at 7 bases. This CDR3 is built from 15 residues. Germline V gene data show CDR1 as LNHDA and CDR2 as SQIVND (reference sequence). V shed 2 bases and J 4 bases; nucleotides not matched to a gene: 7. The CDR3 DNA reads as TGTGCCAGTAGTATAATTTGGCAGGGGGGCACTGAAGCTTTCTTT. It yields the protein CASSIIWQGGTEAFF.

V is TRBV12-5 and J is TRBJ1-6, with 7 bases identical to TRBD1. Germline V CDR1 and CDR2: LGHNT, FRNRAP. V was clipped by 2 bases and J by 7 bases; unmatched bases: 11. There are 17 residues in the CDR3. CDR3 DNA: TGTGCTAGTGGTTTGAAGACAGGGTTCGTTAAGAATTCACCCCTCCACTTT. Translation gives CASGLKTGFVKNSPLHF.

This clone was observed once. This chain joins TRBV5-6 and TRBJ1-1; 10 bases line up with TRBD1. Germline V CDR1 and CDR2: SGHDT, YYEEEE. J was trimmed by 6 bases and V by 5 bases; bases with no gene match: 13. This CDR3 contains 16 residues. Here the CDR3 reads CASSFGLTGGTSEAFF. CDR3 in DNA: TGTGCCAGCAGTTTTGGATTGACAGGGGGCACCTCTGAAGCTTTCTTT.

CDR3 loop: CASRTNPTSVETQYF. For the CDR3, the DNA is TGTGCCAGCAGGACCAATCCCACTAGCGTTGAGACCCAGTACTTC. The J gene is TRBJ2-5, the V gene TRBV2; 7 bases align to TRBD2. The CDR3 spans 15 residues. Germline values: CDR1 SNHLY, CDR2 FYNNEI. J was trimmed by 5 bases and V by 6 bases; bases with no gene match: 12.

The genes are TRBV9 and TRBJ1-4; 8 bases align to TRBD1. This CDR3 has 14 amino acids. Germline V gene sequence: CDR1 SGDLS, CDR2 YYNGEE. The V segment lost 0 bases and the J segment 8 bases; nucleotides outside the gene matches: 3. CDR3 DNA: TGTGCCAGCAGCGTAGATCAGGGGGCGGAAAAACTGTTTTTT. Translating gives CASSVDQGAEKLFF.

The V and J genes are TRBV10-3 and TRBJ1-3; no firm D call. V lost 3 bases and J 7 bases, leaving 19 bases between the germline ends. CDR1 is ENHRY, CDR2 SYGVKD, per germline. This CDR3 comprises 16 residues. The CDR3 DNA follows: TGTGCCATCAGTGACTGGACGGGAGTCCCCTTGAACACCATATATTTT. Its translation: CAISDWTGVPLNTIYF.

The rearrangement joins TRBV7-2 to TRBJ1-1; weak D call: TRBD1 (6 bases). Germline CDR1 SGHTA, CDR2 FQGNSA. The germline V and J ends were trimmed by 4 bases and 5 bases, with 20 bases remaining between them. The CDR3 loop spans 16 amino acids. In DNA, the CDR3 is TGTGCCAGCAGCTCAGGCTATTGGGGAGGGGGAACTGAAGCTTTCTTT. This gives the protein CASSSGYWGGGTEAFF.

The rearrangement uses TRBV24-1 and TRBJ2-1; 7 bases fit TRBD1. The trim removed 6 bases at V and 6 bases at J, leaving 7 bases unmatched. CDR1 KGHDR and CDR2 SFDVKD come from the germline V gene. The CDR3 has 14 residues. CDR3 residues: CATSRGGLTNEQFF. The CDR3 coding sequence is TGTGCCACCAGTCGAGGGGGCCTTACCAATGAGCAGTTCTTC.

This clone was picked up one time. V is TRBV10-3 and J is TRBJ2-5, with 11 nucleotides matching TRBD1. The V and J ends lost 0 bases and 5 bases, in that order; junction bases with no gene match: 11. Germline assignment: CDR1 ENHRY and CDR2 SYGVKD. The CDR3 is 18 amino acids. In DNA form, the CDR3 reads TGTGCCATCAGTGAGTCCGGACAGGGGGCCTTCGGAGGGGAGACCCAGTACTTC. Its protein product is CAISESGQGAFGGETQYF.

The rearrangement joins TRBV7-3 to TRBJ2-1, with 12 bases lining up with TRBD2. After removal of 4 bases from V and 3 bases from J, the junction contained 7 bases not matched to a gene. Looked up from germline, CDR1 is SGHTA and CDR2 is FQGTGA. The CDR3 length is 17 residues. The DNA of the CDR3 is TGTGCCAGCAGCTCTCCGACTAGCGGGGGAGTCTACAATGAGCAGTTCTTC. Protein product: CASSSPTSGGVYNEQFF.